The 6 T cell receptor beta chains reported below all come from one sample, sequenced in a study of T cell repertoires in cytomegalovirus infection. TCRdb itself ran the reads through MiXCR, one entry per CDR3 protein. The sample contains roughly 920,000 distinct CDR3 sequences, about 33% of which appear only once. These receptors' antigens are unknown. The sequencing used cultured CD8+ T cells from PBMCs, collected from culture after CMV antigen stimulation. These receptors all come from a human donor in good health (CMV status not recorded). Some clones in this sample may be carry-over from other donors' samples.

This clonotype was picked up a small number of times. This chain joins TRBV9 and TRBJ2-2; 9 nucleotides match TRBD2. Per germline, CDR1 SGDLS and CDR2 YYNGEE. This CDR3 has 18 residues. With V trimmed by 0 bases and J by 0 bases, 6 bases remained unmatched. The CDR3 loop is CASSVVGAGGPNTGELFF. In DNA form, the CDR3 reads TGTGCCAGCAGCGTAGTGGGAGCGGGGGGCCCGAACACCGGGGAGCTGTTTTTT.

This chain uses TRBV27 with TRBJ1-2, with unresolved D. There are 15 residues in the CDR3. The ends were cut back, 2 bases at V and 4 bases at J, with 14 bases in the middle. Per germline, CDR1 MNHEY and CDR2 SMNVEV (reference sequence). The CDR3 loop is CASSLGAKAPYGYTF. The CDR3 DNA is TGTGCCAGCAGTTTAGGCGCGAAGGCCCCCTATGGCTACACCTTC.

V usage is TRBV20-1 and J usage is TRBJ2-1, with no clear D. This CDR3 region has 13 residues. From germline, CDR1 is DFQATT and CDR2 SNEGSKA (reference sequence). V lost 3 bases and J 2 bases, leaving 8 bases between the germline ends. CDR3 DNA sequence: TGCAGTGCTAGGAATTGGCCCTACAATGAGCAGTTCTTC. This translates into CSARNWPYNEQFF.

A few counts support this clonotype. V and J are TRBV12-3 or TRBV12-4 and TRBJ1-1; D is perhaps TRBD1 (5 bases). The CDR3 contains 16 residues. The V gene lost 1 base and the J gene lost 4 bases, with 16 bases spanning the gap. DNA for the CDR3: TGTGCCAGCAGTTTAGTGATCAGGGAGTATGGCACTGAAGCTTTCTTT. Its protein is CASSLVIREYGTEAFF.

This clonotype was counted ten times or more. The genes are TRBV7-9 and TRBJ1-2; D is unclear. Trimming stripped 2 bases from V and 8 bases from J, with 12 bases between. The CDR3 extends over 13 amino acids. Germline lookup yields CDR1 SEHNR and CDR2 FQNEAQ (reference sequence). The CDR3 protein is CASSLPAGQGYTF. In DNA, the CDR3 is TGTGCCAGCAGCTTACCTGCTGGGCAAGGCTACACCTTC.

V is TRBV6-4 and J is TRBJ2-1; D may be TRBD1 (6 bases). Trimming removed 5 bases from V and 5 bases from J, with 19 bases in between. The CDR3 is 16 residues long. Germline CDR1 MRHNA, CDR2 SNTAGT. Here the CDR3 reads CASSPGPSGGHNEQFF. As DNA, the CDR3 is TGTGCCAGCAGTCCTGGACCCTCTGGGGGCCACAATGAGCAGTTCTTC.